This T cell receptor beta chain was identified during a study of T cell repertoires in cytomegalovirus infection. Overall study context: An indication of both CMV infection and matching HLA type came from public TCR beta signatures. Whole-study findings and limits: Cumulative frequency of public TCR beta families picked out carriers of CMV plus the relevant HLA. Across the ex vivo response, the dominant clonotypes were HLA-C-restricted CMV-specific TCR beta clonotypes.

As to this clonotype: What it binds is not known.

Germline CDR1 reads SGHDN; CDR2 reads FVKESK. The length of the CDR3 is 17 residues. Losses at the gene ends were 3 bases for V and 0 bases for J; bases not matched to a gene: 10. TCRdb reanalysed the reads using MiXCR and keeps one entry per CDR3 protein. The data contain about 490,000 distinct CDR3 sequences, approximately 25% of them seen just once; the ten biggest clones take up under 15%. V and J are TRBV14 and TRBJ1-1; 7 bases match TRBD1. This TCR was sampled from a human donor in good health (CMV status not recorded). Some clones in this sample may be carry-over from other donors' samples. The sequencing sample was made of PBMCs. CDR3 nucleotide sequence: TGTGCCAGCAGCCAGGAACCGACAGGGCCGGTGAACACTGAAGCTTTCTTT. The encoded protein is CASSQEPTGPVNTEAFF.